The rows below give T cell receptor beta chains drawn from one sample of a study of T cell changes during pregnancy in multiple sclerosis. Data came from immunoSEQ multiplex PCR; TCRdb stores just in-frame clones and leaves some out. The profile shows 45,000 or so clones, around 96% of them singletons. The source was peripheral blood, collected in the second trimester of pregnancy. These receptors all come from a female donor with multiple sclerosis, enrolled in a pregnancy study. The CDR3 runs from the conserved cysteine through the conserved F or W. Each record gives: clone size, J gene, D gene, V gene, CDR3 protein, CDR3 DNA. A D gene is named only where the DNA matches it firmly. Some rows mark clone size as missing; the rest say once, few, many or name a class of expanded clone.

clone_size: -; j_call: TRBJ1-1; d_call: -; v_call: TRBV9; cdr3_aa: CASSATGLNTEAFF; cdr3_nt: TGTGCCAGCAGCGCGACAGGCTTGAACACTGAAGCTTTCTTT
clone_size: -; j_call: TRBJ1-1; d_call: -; v_call: TRBV5-4; cdr3_aa: CASSPARGGTEAFF; cdr3_nt: TGTGCCAGCAGCCCCGCACGGGGAGGGACTGAAGCTTTCTTT
clone_size: -; j_call: TRBJ1-2; d_call: -; v_call: TRBV5-4; cdr3_aa: CASSLEGAGEGYTF; cdr3_nt: TGTGCCAGCAGCTTGGAAGGGGCAGGGGAAGGCTACACCTTC
clone_size: -; j_call: TRBJ1-5; d_call: TRBD1; v_call: TRBV28; cdr3_aa: CASSLTGSWQPQHF; cdr3_nt: TGTGCCAGCAGTTTGACAGGGTCCTGGCAGCCCCAGCATTTT
clone_size: -; j_call: TRBJ1-1; d_call: TRBD1; v_call: TRBV19; cdr3_aa: CASSKWGQGATEAFF; cdr3_nt: TGTGCCAGTAGTAAATGGGGACAGGGGGCAACTGAAGCTTTCTTT
clone_size: -; j_call: TRBJ2-5; d_call: -; v_call: TRBV18; cdr3_aa: CASSTKGETQYF; cdr3_nt: TGTGCCAGCTCCACCAAGGGGGAGACCCAGTACTTC
clone_size: -; j_call: TRBJ1-5; d_call: -; v_call: TRBV21-1; cdr3_aa: CASSKEGQGGQPQHF; cdr3_nt: TGTGCCAGCAGCAAAGAGGGACAGGGCGGCCAGCCCCAGCATTTT
clone_size: -; j_call: TRBJ2-7; d_call: TRBD1; v_call: TRBV19; cdr3_aa: CASSAAPTGNYEQYF; cdr3_nt: TGTGCCAGTAGTGCGGCCCCGACAGGGAACTACGAGCAGTACTTC
clone_size: -; j_call: TRBJ2-7; d_call: -; v_call: TRBV7-9; cdr3_aa: CASSSPGYEQYF; cdr3_nt: TGTGCCAGCAGCTCTCCAGGATACGAGCAGTACTTC
clone_size: once; j_call: TRBJ1-3; d_call: TRBD1; v_call: TRBV7-6; cdr3_aa: CASSVLTGGSGNTIYF; cdr3_nt: TGTGCCAGCAGCGTACTGACAGGGGGCTCTGGAAACACCATATATTTT
clone_size: -; j_call: TRBJ1-2; d_call: TRBD1; v_call: TRBV5-1; cdr3_aa: CASSGTANYGYTF; cdr3_nt: TGCGCCAGCAGTGGGACAGCCAACTATGGCTACACCTTC
clone_size: -; j_call: TRBJ2-1; d_call: TRBD1; v_call: TRBV19; cdr3_aa: CASRVGTGAPTHSNEQFF; cdr3_nt: TGTGCCAGTAGAGTCGGGACAGGGGCCCCAACTCACTCCAATGAGCAGTTCTTC
clone_size: -; j_call: TRBJ2-1; d_call: TRBD2; v_call: TRBV2; cdr3_aa: CASSWGEGNEQFF; cdr3_nt: TGTGCCAGCAGCTGGGGGGAGGGCAATGAGCAGTTCTTC
clone_size: -; j_call: TRBJ1-5; d_call: TRBD1; v_call: TRBV30; cdr3_aa: CAWSLPGQSNQPQHF; cdr3_nt: TGTGCCTGGAGTTTACCGGGACAGAGTAATCAGCCCCAGCATTTT
clone_size: -; j_call: TRBJ2-1; d_call: TRBD2; v_call: TRBV5-5; cdr3_aa: CASSPRASGGPGQYNEQFF; cdr3_nt: TGTGCCAGCAGCCCGAGGGCTAGCGGGGGGCCAGGCCAATACAATGAGCAGTTCTTC
clone_size: -; j_call: TRBJ2-3; d_call: TRBD2; v_call: TRBV7-6; cdr3_aa: CASSSSGRGDTQYF; cdr3_nt: TGTGCCAGCAGCTCTAGCGGGAGAGGGGATACGCAGTATTTT
clone_size: -; j_call: TRBJ1-1; d_call: TRBD1; v_call: TRBV7-9; cdr3_aa: CASSLEGTGKAEAFF; cdr3_nt: TGTGCCAGCAGCTTAGAAGGGACAGGGAAGGCTGAAGCTTTCTTT
clone_size: -; j_call: TRBJ1-5; d_call: -; v_call: TRBV15; cdr3_aa: CATSRGAGNSNQPQHF; cdr3_nt: TGTGCCACCAGCAGAGGGGCGGGTAATAGCAATCAGCCCCAGCATTTT
clone_size: -; j_call: TRBJ1-1; d_call: -; v_call: TRBV9; cdr3_aa: CASSVLPVNTEAFF; cdr3_nt: TGTGCCAGCAGCGTACTTCCGGTGAACACTGAAGCTTTCTTT
clone_size: -; j_call: TRBJ2-5; d_call: TRBD2; v_call: TRBV11-2; cdr3_aa: CASSPGLAGTTQYF; cdr3_nt: TGTGCCAGCAGCCCGGGACTAGCCGGGACGACCCAGTACTTC
clone_size: -; j_call: TRBJ2-3; d_call: TRBD1; v_call: TRBV2; cdr3_aa: CASKGEQGEFADTQYF; cdr3_nt: TGTGCCAGCAAGGGGGAACAGGGGGAGTTCGCAGATACGCAGTATTTT
clone_size: -; j_call: TRBJ2-2; d_call: TRBD1; v_call: TRBV6-4; cdr3_aa: CASSPHKSTGTGELFF; cdr3_nt: TGTGCCAGCAGTCCCCATAAATCGACAGGGACCGGGGAGCTGTTTTTT
clone_size: -; j_call: TRBJ2-7; d_call: -; v_call: TRBV6-1; cdr3_aa: CASSETGSYEQYF; cdr3_nt: TGTGCCAGCAGTGAGACAGGCTCCTACGAGCAGTACTTC
clone_size: -; j_call: TRBJ2-1; d_call: TRBD2; v_call: TRBV7-3; cdr3_aa: CASSLIAGPWDEQFF; cdr3_nt: TGTGCCAGCAGCTTGATAGCGGGGCCCTGGGATGAGCAGTTCTTC
clone_size: -; j_call: TRBJ2-5; d_call: -; v_call: TRBV28; cdr3_aa: CASSPRGRTAYQETQYF; cdr3_nt: TGTGCCAGCAGTCCACGGGGTAGGACAGCGTACCAAGAGACCCAGTACTTC
clone_size: once; j_call: TRBJ1-5; d_call: -; v_call: TRBV19; cdr3_aa: CASSKRGSGQPQHF; cdr3_nt: TGTGCCAGTAGTAAACGCGGTAGTGGCCAGCCCCAGCATTTT
clone_size: -; j_call: TRBJ1-2; d_call: TRBD1; v_call: TRBV5-1; cdr3_aa: CASSLGGQGARGYTF; cdr3_nt: TGCGCCAGCAGCTTGGGGGGACAGGGGGCTCGCGGCTACACCTTC
clone_size: -; j_call: TRBJ1-1; d_call: -; v_call: TRBV7-2; cdr3_aa: CASSLKTGRAEAFF; cdr3_nt: TGTGCCAGCAGCTTAAAAACAGGGCGCGCTGAAGCTTTCTTT
clone_size: -; j_call: TRBJ2-7; d_call: TRBD2; v_call: TRBV28; cdr3_aa: CASSTPEAGGNYEQYF; cdr3_nt: TGTGCCAGCAGTACCCCCGAGGCGGGAGGAAACTACGAGCAGTACTTC
clone_size: -; j_call: TRBJ2-7; d_call: TRBD1; v_call: TRBV7-8; cdr3_aa: CASRGQTGRNYEQYF; cdr3_nt: TGTGCCAGCAGGGGACAGACAGGAAGAAACTACGAGCAGTACTTC
clone_size: -; j_call: TRBJ2-5; d_call: -; v_call: TRBV11-2; cdr3_aa: CASGLEWWETQYF; cdr3_nt: TGTGCCAGCGGGTTGGAGTGGTGGGAGACCCAGTACTTC
clone_size: -; j_call: TRBJ2-7; d_call: -; v_call: TRBV27; cdr3_aa: CASRPSGGEQYF; cdr3_nt: TGTGCCAGCAGGCCGAGCGGCGGCGAGCAGTACTTC
clone_size: -; j_call: TRBJ2-1; d_call: TRBD2; v_call: TRBV28; cdr3_aa: CASSTAGLAGAWNEQFF; cdr3_nt: TGTGCCAGCAGTACCGCGGGCCTAGCGGGAGCATGGAATGAGCAGTTCTTC